Presented here are 2 T cell receptor beta chains from one specimen sequenced in a study of T-cell memory formation after mild COVID-19. Using its own MiXCR run on the 5' RACE reads, TCRdb lists one record per CDR3 protein. The sample lists about 400,000 distinct CDR3 sequences; about an eighth were seen once. The specimen sequenced was PBMCs or a T cell subset sorted from them (not recorded which). These TCRs come from a man in his late teens or twenties who had mild COVID-19 (a few samples of this study predate the infection). Cell type and time point are not known.

The V call is TRBV11-1, the J call TRBJ2-3, with D perhaps matching TRBD1 or TRBD2 (5 bases each). CDR1 and CDR2 (germline): SGHAT, FQDESV (reference sequence). The CDR3 runs 14 residues. Trimming cost V 5 bases and J 1 base, with 10 bases left between them. The CDR3 loop reads CASSRDGGTDTQYF. In DNA form, the CDR3 reads TGTGCCAGCAGCCGGGACGGTGGCACAGATACGCAGTATTTT.

This sequence joins TRBV7-2 and TRBJ2-7, with no clear D. Deletions cut 2 bases from V and 9 bases from J, with 17 bases between. CDR1 and CDR2 (germline): SGHTA, FQGNSA. The CDR3 has 14 residues. The CDR3 DNA follows: TGTGCCAGCAGCTTAACACCATCCTACGAGCGGCAGTACGTC. This codes for CASSLTPSYERQYV.